The present T cell receptor beta chain was sequenced within a study of cytomegalovirus exposure and HLA in healthy donors. Primers for the PCR totalled 60 Vbeta and 13 Jbeta. Profiling relied on immunoSEQ multiplex PCR, and the TCRdb table lists in-frame clones only, not all of them. The sample yields about 120,000 clones, about 75% seen once. The clonotype comes from a man aged 55 to 70 in good health and CMV-seropositive. Sequencing input: PBMCs.

In DNA form, the CDR3 reads TGTGCCAGCAGCTTAACGTGGTCTAGCGCCACAGATACGCAGTATTTT. Its translation is CASSLTWSSATDTQYF. The chain has TRBV7-3 and TRBJ2-3; tentatively, D is TRBD2 (6 bases). Between the trimmed V and J ends, which lost 0 bases and 2 bases, there was a span of 12 bases. The CDR3 extends over 16 amino acids. Germline CDR1 SGHTA, CDR2 FQGTGA.